This T cell receptor beta chain was recorded in a study of low-dose radiotherapy and immunotherapy resistance in tumors. This CDR3 is 17 amino acids long. V dropped 4 bases and J dropped 2 bases, with 18 bases sitting between them. Per the germline V gene, CDR1 is LGHDT and CDR2 is YNNKEL (reference sequence). As for time point: before trial treatment. In this sample, this clonotype turned up many times. TRAV- and TRBV-specific primers primed first-strand cDNA, covering alpha and beta chains. TCRs were amplified for around 21 PCR cycles with a constant-region primer and V-primer adapter. A single record per CDR3 protein comes from TCRdb applying MiXCR to the reads. The sample carries over 65,000 distinct CDR3 sequences, roughly a sixth recorded once.

The sequence came from a male donor with prostate cancer. The chain carries TRBV3-1 and TRBJ2-1; possible D gene TRBD1, 5 bases. The sequencing used PBMCs, collected before treatment. CDR3 coding DNA: TGTGCCAGCAGCCGTTTGAAAGCAGGGCCCCCCTACAATGAGCAGTTCTTC. This codes for CASSRLKAGPPYNEQFF.